The TCR beta chain described here comes from a study of post-analysis software for immune sequencing data. Overall study results and limits: Higher frequency in patients than in controls was seen for roughly five TRBV segments, with TRBV5-6, TRBV5-1 and TRBV20-1 among them. Normalized Chao1 diversity was significantly reduced in patients versus controls.

This clonotype has a handful of counts. Its matching antigen is unknown. The germline gives CDR1 MNHEY, CDR2 SMNVEV (reference sequence). Deletions cut 2 bases from V and 5 bases from J, with 13 bases between. The CDR3 sequence is 14 residues long. Unique molecular identifiers featured in each of the TCR beta cDNA libraries. Each CDR3 protein is one row after TCRdb ran MiXCR on the PCR reads. The sample shows hundreds of thousands of distinct CDR3 sequences, about 27% of them seen only once. Sequencing was done on a sample of blood. The receptor comes from a girl aged 5 to 17 with multiple sclerosis. The chain carries TRBV27 and TRBJ2-7, with D uncertain. This CDR3 reads CASSLLDGVNEQYF. CDR3 bases: TGTGCCAGCAGTTTACTGGACGGAGTCAACGAGCAGTACTTC.